This entry is about one TCR beta chain. Its target is unknown. This sample is drawn from a study of shared clonotypes between healthy human individuals. The CDR3 covers 15 residues. In germline, CDR1 is SGDLS, CDR2 YYNGEE. V was trimmed by 3 bases and J by 7 bases, leaving 16 bases between them. Study conclusions and caveats: Generally, naive subsets came out with larger estimated richness than memory subsets. Shared clonotypes: about 5% naive CD4, about 3.3% naive CD8, 2% to 2.5% memory CD4, 0.4% to 0.45% memory CD8.

CD45RO negativity and positive selection for CCR7 defined naive CD8 cells, a population that excluded terminally differentiated effector memory CD45RA+ cells. TCRdb's table, derived via immunoSEQ multiplex PCR, lists solely in-frame clones and lacks some. Of approximately 2,000,000 clones listed, roughly 95% are singletons. The source is a young man in good health. Some clones in this sample may be carry-over from other donors' samples. The sequenced sample was naive CD8+ T cells from PBMCs. V is TRBV9 and J is TRBJ1-4; a weak D match, TRBD1 (5 bases). CDR3 residues: CASSADGGLAEKLFF. In nucleotides, the CDR3 is TGTGCCAGCAGCGCAGACGGGGGGTTAGCTGAAAAACTGTTTTTT.